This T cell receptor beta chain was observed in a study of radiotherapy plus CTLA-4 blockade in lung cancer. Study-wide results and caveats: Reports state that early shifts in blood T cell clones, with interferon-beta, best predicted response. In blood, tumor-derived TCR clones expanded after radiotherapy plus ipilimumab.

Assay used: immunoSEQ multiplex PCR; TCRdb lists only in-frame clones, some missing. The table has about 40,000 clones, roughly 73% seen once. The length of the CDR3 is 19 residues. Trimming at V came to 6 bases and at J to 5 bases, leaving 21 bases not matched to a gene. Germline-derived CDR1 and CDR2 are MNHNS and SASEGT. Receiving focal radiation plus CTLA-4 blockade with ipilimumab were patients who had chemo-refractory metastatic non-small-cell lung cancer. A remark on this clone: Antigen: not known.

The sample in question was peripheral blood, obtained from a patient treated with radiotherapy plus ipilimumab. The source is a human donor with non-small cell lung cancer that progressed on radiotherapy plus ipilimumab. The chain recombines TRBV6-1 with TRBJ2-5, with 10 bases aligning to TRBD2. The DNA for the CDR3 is TGTGCCAGCAGCGAATCTTTTACGCAGCGGGGGGGCCGCAGGGAGACCCAGTACTTC. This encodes CASSESFTQRGGRRETQYF.